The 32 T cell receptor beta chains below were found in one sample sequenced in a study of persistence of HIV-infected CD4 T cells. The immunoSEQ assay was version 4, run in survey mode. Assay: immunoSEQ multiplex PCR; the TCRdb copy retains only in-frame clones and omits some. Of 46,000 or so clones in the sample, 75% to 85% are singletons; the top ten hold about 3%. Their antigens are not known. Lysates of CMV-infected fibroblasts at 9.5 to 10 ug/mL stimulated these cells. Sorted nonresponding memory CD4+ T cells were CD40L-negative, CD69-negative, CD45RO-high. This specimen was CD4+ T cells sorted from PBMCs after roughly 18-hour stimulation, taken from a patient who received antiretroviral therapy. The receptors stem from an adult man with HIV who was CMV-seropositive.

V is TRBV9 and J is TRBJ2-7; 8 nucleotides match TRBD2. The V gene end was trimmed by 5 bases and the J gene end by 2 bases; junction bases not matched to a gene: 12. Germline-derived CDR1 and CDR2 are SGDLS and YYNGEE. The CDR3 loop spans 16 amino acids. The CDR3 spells CASSASPLADTYEQYF. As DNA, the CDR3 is TGTGCCAGCAGTGCCTCCCCACTAGCGGACACCTACGAGCAGTACTTC.

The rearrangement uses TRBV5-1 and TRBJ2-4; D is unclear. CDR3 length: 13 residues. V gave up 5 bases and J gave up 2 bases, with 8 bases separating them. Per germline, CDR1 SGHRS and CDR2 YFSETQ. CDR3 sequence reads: CASSSFSKNIQYF. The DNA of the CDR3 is TGCGCCAGCAGTTCGTTCTCCAAAAACATTCAGTACTTC.

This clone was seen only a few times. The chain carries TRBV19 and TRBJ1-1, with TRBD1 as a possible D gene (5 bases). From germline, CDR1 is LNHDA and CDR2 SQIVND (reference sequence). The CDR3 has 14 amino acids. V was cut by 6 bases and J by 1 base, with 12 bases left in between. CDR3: CASRSWTRNTEAFF. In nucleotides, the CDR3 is TGTGCCAGTAGATCATGGACAAGGAACACTGAAGCTTTCTTT.

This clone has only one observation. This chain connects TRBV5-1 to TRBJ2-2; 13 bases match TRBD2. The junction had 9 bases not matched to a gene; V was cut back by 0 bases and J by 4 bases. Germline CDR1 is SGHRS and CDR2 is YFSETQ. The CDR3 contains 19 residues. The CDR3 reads CASSLATSGGAYGTGELFF. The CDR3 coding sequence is TGCGCCAGCAGCTTGGCCACTAGCGGGGGGGCCTATGGCACCGGGGAGCTGTTTTTT.

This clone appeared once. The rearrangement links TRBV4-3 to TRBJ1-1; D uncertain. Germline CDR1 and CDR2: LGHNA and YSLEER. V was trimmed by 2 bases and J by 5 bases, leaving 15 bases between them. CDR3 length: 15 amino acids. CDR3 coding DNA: TGCGCCAGCAGCCAAAGTGGGCGCGAAACGACTGAAGCTTTCTTT. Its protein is CASSQSGRETTEAFF.

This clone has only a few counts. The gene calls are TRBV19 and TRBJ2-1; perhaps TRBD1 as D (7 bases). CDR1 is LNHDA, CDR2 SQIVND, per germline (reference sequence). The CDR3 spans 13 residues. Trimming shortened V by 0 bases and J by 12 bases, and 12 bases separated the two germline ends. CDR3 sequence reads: CASSIDGRDRQFF. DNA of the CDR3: TGTGCCAGTAGTATAGATGGGCGGGACAGGCAGTTCTTC.

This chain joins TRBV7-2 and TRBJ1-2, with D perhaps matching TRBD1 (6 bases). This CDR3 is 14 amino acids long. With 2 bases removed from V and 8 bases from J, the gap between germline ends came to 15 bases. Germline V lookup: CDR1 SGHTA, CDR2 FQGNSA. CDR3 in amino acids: CASSLIRGGGGYTF. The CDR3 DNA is TGTGCCAGCAGCTTAATAAGAGGGGGAGGAGGCTACACCTTC.

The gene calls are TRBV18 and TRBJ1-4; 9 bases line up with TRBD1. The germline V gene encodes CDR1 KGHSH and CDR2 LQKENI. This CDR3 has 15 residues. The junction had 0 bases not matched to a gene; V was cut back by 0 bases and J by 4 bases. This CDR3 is CASSPPGQGNEKLFF. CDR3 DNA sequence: TGTGCCAGCTCACCACCGGGACAGGGTAATGAAAAACTGTTTTTT.

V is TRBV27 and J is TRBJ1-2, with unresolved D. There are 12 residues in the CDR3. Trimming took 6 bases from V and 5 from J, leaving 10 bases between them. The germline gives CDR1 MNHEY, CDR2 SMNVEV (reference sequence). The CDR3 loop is CASRTGKYGYTF. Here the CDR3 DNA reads TGTGCCAGCAGGACCGGGAAGTATGGCTACACCTTC.

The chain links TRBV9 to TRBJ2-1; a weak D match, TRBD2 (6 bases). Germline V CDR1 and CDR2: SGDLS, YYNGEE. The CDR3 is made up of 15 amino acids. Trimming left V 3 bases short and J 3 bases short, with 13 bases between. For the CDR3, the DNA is TGTGCCAGCAGCGATAGCGGAGCCTACTACAATGAGCAGTTCTTC. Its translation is CASSDSGAYYNEQFF.

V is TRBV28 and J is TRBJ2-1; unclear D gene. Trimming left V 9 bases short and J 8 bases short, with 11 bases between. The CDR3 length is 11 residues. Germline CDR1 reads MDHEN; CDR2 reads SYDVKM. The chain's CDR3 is CASKEFDEQFF. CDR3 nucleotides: TGTGCCAGTAAAGAATTCGATGAGCAGTTCTTC.

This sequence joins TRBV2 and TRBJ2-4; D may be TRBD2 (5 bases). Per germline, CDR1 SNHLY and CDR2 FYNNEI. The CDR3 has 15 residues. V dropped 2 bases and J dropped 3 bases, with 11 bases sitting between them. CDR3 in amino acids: CASSESGVGKNIQYF. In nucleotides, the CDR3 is TGTGCCAGCAGTGAATCCGGGGTGGGCAAAAACATTCAGTACTTC.

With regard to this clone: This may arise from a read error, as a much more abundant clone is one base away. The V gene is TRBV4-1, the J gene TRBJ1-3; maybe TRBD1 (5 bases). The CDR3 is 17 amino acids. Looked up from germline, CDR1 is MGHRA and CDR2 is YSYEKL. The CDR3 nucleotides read TGCGCCCGCAGCCGCCCGGGACGGGAGCCGACTGGAAACACCATATATTTT. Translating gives CARSRPGREPTGNTIYF.

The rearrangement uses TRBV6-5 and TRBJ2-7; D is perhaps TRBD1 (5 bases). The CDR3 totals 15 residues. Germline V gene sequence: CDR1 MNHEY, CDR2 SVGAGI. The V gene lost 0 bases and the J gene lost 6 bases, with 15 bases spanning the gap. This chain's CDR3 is CASSYSRSRVGEQYF. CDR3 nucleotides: TGTGCCAGCAGTTACTCAAGGAGCAGGGTCGGCGAGCAGTACTTC.

Written as DNA, the CDR3 is TGTGCCAGCAGTCCACGACTTCAGGGGACGCTGAGGGAGCAGTACTTC. Amino acids: CASSPRLQGTLREQYF. The chain has TRBV25-1 and TRBJ2-7, with TRBD1 as a possible D gene (6 bases). With 5 bases removed from V and 7 bases from J, the gap between germline ends came to 24 bases. CDR1 MGHDK and CDR2 SYGVNS come from the germline V gene. The CDR3 length is 16 residues.

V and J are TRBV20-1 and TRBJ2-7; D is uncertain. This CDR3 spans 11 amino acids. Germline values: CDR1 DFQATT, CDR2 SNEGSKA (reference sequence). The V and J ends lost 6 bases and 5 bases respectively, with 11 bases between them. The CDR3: CSATKRNEQYF. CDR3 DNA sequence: TGCAGTGCCACAAAAAGAAACGAGCAGTACTTC.

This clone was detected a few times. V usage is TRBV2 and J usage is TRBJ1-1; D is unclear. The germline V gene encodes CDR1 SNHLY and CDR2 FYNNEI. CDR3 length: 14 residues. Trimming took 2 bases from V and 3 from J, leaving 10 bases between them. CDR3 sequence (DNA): TGTGCCAGCAGTGAAACTGCCAGTTACACTGAAGCTTTCTTT. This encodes CASSETASYTEAFF.

The CDR3 sequence is CASSWSMKGVSYNEQFF. The CDR3 DNA is TGTGCCAGCAGTTGGAGTATGAAGGGGGTATCCTACAATGAGCAGTTCTTC. The chain combines TRBV6-2 or TRBV6-3 with TRBJ2-1; possibly TRBD1 for D (6 bases). This CDR3 comprises 17 residues. V was clipped by 4 bases and J by 1 base, with 17 bases between them. CDR1 is MNHEY and CDR2 is SVGEGT in the germline V gene.

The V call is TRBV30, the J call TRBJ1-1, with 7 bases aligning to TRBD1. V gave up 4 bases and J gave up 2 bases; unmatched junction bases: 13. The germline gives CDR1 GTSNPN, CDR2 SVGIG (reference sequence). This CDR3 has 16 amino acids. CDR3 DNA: TGTGCCTGGAAGATATCAGGGGGTATAATAAACACTGAAGCTTTCTTT. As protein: CAWKISGGIINTEAFF. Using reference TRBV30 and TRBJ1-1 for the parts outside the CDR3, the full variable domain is SQTIHQWPATLVQPVGSPLSLECTVEGTSNPNLYWYRQAAGRGLQLLFYSVGIGQISSEVPQNLSASRPQDRQFILSSKKLLLSDSGFYLCAWKISGGIINTEAFFGQGTRLTVV.

The CDR3 here is CAWSVASWGYTF. CDR3 nucleotide sequence: TGTGCCTGGTCGGTTGCCTCGTGGGGCTACACCTTC. The V call is TRBV30, the J call TRBJ1-2; D is uncertain. The CDR3 extends over 12 amino acids. The V gene lost 5 bases and the J gene lost 8 bases, with 15 bases spanning the gap. Germline-derived CDR1 and CDR2 are GTSNPN and SVGIG (reference sequence).

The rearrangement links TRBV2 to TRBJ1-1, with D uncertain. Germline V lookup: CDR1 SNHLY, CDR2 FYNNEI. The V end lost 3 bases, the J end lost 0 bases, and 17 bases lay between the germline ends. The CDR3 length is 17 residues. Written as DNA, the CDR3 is TGTGCCAGCAGTGATAGGCGGACTAAAATAATGAACACTGAAGCTTTCTTT. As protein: CASSDRRTKIMNTEAFF.

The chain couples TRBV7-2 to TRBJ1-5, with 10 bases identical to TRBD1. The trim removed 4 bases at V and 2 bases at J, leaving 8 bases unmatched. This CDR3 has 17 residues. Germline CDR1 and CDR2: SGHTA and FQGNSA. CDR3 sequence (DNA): TGTGCCAGCAGCTCCCTCCCCGGGACAGGGGGCAATCAGCCCCAGCATTTT. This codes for CASSSLPGTGGNQPQHF.

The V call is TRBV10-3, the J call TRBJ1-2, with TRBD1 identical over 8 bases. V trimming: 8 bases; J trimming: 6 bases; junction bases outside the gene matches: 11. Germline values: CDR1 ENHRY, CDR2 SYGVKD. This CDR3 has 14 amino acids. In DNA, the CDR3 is TGTGCCATCCACCCGGGACAGGCGTCCAATGGCTACACCTTC. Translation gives CAIHPGQASNGYTF.

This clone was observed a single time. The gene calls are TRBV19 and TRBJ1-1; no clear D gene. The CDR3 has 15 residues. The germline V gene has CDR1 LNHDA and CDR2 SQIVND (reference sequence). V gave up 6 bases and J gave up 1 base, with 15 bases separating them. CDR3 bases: TGTGCCAGTAGGGACTACGGACGGGGGAACACTGAAGCTTTCTTT. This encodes CASRDYGRGNTEAFF.

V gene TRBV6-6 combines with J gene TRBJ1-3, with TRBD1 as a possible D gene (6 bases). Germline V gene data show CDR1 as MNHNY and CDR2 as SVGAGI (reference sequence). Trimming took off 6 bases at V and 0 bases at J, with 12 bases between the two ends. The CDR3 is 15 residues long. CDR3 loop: CASSRGQSSGNTIYF. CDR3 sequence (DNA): TGTGCCAGCAGCCGCGGACAGAGCTCTGGAAACACCATATATTTT.

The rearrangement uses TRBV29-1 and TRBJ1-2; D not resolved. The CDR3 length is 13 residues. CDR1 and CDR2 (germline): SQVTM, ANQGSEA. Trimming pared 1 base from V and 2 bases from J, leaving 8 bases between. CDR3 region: CSVEANGNYGYTF. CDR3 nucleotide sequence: TGCAGCGTTGAAGCCAACGGGAACTATGGCTACACCTTC.

The CDR3 loop is CASSKPQGNTGELFF. The CDR3 nucleotides are TGTGCCAGCAGCAAACCACAGGGTAACACCGGGGAGCTGTTTTTT. V is TRBV7-2 and J is TRBJ2-2, with D perhaps matching TRBD1 (6 bases). The germline V gene has CDR1 SGHTA and CDR2 FQGNSA. V shed 5 bases and J shed 2 bases, with 12 bases lying between them. The CDR3 loop spans 15 amino acids.

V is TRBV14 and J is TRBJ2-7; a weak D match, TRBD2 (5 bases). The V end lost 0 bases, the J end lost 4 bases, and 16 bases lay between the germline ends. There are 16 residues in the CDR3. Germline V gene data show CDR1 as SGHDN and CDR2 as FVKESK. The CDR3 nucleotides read TGTGCCAGCAGCCAAGAAATTTCGGGGAGCCTTTACGAGCAGTACTTC. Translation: CASSQEISGSLYEQYF.

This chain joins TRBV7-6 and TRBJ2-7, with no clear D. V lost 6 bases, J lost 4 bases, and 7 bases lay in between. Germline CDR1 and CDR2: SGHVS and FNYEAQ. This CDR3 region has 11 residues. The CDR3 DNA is TGTGCCAGCAGTAGAAAATACGAGCAGTACTTC. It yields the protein CASSRKYEQYF.

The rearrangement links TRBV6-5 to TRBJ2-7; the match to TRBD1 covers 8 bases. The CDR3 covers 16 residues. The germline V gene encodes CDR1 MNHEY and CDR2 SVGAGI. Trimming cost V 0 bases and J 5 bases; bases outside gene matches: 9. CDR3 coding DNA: TGTGCCAGCAGTTACTCTACGGGACAGGATTTGAACGAGCAGTACTTC. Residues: CASSYSTGQDLNEQYF.

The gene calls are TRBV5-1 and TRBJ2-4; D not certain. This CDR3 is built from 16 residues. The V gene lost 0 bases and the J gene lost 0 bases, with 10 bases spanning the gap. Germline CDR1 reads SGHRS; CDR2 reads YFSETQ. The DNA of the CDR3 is TGCGCCAGCAGCTTGGACAGTTGGTTAGCCAAAAACATTCAGTACTTC. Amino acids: CASSLDSWLAKNIQYF. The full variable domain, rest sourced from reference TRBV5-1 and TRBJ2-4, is KAGVTQTPRYLIKTRGQQVTLSCSPISGHRSVSWYQQTPGQGLQFLFEYFSETQRNKGNFPGRFSGRQFSNSRSEMNVSTLELGDSALYLCASSLDSWLAKNIQYFGAGTRLSVL.

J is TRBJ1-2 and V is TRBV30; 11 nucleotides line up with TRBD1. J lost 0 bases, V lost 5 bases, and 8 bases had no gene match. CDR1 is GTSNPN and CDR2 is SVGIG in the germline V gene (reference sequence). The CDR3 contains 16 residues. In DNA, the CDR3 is TGTGCCTGGCTCCGGGACAGGGGGTACTCTAACTATGGCTACACCTTC. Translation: CAWLRDRGYSNYGYTF.